These 22 T cell receptor beta chains were all obtained from the same sample, sequenced in a study of blood T cell repertoires in COVID-19. Repertoires were generated with immunoSEQ multiplex PCR, while TCRdb's copy carries only in-frame clones and drops some. The sample shows approximately 260,000 clones, 80% to 90% of them seen only once. Sample: peripheral blood. The receptors were sampled from a woman aged 40 to 55 who had recovered from COVID-19.

V and J are TRBV5-4 and TRBJ2-2; the match to TRBD2 covers 12 bases. In germline, CDR1 is SGHNT, CDR2 YYREEE (reference sequence). This CDR3 is 17 amino acids long. J gave up 2 bases and V 4 bases, and 6 bases lay outside the gene matches. The CDR3, as DNA: TGTGCCAGCAGCCCACCTGGACTAGCGGGAAACACCGGGGAGCTGTTTTTT. Protein sequence: CASSPPGLAGNTGELFF.

The chain links TRBV7-6 to TRBJ1-3; 9 bases are a match to TRBD1. The CDR3 runs 17 residues. Germline V gives CDR1 SGHVS, CDR2 FNYEAQ. Unmatched junction bases numbered 8, after V lost 5 bases and J lost 0 bases. The CDR3 nucleotides are TGTGCCAGCAGCCGTAGGGACAGGGCTACCTCTGGAAACACCATATATTTT. Amino acids: CASSRRDRATSGNTIYF. The variable domain in full, completed from reference TRBV7-6 and TRBJ1-3, reads GAGVSQSPRYKVTKRGQDVALRCDPISGHVSLYWYRQALGQGPEFLTYFNYEAQQDKSGLPNDRFSAERPEGSISTLTIQRTEQRDSAMYRCASSRRDRATSGNTIYFGEGSWLTVV.

The chain is built from TRBV27 and TRBJ1-4; possible D gene TRBD1, 5 bases. CDR1 MNHEY and CDR2 SMNVEV come from the germline V gene (reference sequence). This CDR3 is built from 15 residues. Trimming stripped 3 bases from V and 7 bases from J, with 15 bases between. The CDR3 spells CASSFADTRGEKLFF. CDR3 coding DNA: TGTGCCAGCAGTTTCGCGGATACAAGGGGTGAAAAACTGTTTTTT.

The chain employs TRBV15 and TRBJ2-7; 9 bases are a match to TRBD1. V trimming: 3 bases; J trimming: 5 bases; junction bases outside the gene matches: 5. Germline-derived CDR1 and CDR2 are LNHNV and YYDKDF (reference sequence). CDR3 length: 14 amino acids. This CDR3 is CATSRGQGDNEQYV. DNA for the CDR3: TGTGCCACCAGCAGGGGACAGGGAGACAACGAGCAGTACGTC.

The chain uses TRBV29-1 and TRBJ1-4; TRBD1 agrees at 10 bases. Trimming took 4 bases from V and 11 from J; bases not matched to a gene: 7. Germline V lookup: CDR1 SQVTM, CDR2 ANQGSEA. This CDR3 has 13 residues. CDR3 amino acids: CSVGPGQGKKLFF. The CDR3 DNA sequence: TGCAGCGTTGGACCGGGACAGGGGAAGAAACTGTTTTTT.

The rearrangement links TRBV2 to TRBJ1-2; D call uncertain. Per the germline V gene, CDR1 is SNHLY and CDR2 is FYNNEI. This CDR3 contains 13 residues. The V and J ends lost 6 bases and 3 bases respectively, with 11 bases between them. The CDR3 DNA reads TGTGCCAGCAGGGGTCGGCAGGACTATGGCTACACCTTC. It specifies CASRGRQDYGYTF.

The chain carries TRBV4-2 and TRBJ2-3; TRBD2 is a possible D gene (5 bases). From germline, CDR1 is LGHNA and CDR2 YNFKEQ. V was trimmed by 0 bases and J by 0 bases, leaving 19 bases between them. This CDR3 is 19 amino acids long. The CDR3: CASSQDSALVTFSTDTQYF. The CDR3 DNA is TGTGCCAGCAGCCAAGATTCGGCACTAGTGACTTTCAGCACAGATACGCAGTATTTT.

The chain has TRBV5-5 and TRBJ2-1, with TRBD1 matching over 8 bases. The germline V gene encodes CDR1 SGHKS and CDR2 YYEKEE (reference sequence). The CDR3 is made up of 15 amino acids. Trimming cost V 4 bases and J 5 bases; bases outside gene matches: 8. The CDR3 bases are TGTGCCAGCAGCCCCTGGACAGGGCAGCACAATGAGCAGTTCTTC. Protein: CASSPWTGQHNEQFF.

The chain links TRBV24-1 to TRBJ2-1; 9 bases match TRBD2. From germline, CDR1 is KGHDR and CDR2 SFDVKD. V dropped 3 bases and J dropped 6; count of bases not matched to a gene: 8. CDR3 length equals 16 residues. CDR3 nucleotides: TGTGCCACCAGTGATGGGGGCGCGGGGGGGCTCAATGAGCAGTTCTTC. Amino acids: CATSDGGAGGLNEQFF.

This rearrangement joins TRBV5-1 to TRBJ2-1, with TRBD2 identical over 8 bases. There are 14 residues in the CDR3. Germline CDR1 and CDR2: SGHRS and YFSETQ. Trimming removed 0 bases from V and 7 bases from J; junction bases left unmatched: 3. The CDR3 DNA is TGCGCCAGCAGCTTGGCCGCTAGCGGGAATGAGCAGTTCTTC. This sequence encodes CASSLAASGNEQFF.

The rearrangement links TRBV6-6 to TRBJ1-1, with TRBD1 as a possible D gene (5 bases). Trimming pared 7 bases from V and 5 bases from J, leaving 23 bases between. The CDR3 runs 16 residues. Germline V lookup: CDR1 MNHNY, CDR2 SVGAGI (reference sequence). The CDR3 loop reads CASNLFPTAGRTEAFF. CDR3 bases: TGTGCCAGCAACCTTTTCCCCACGGCGGGGCGGACTGAAGCTTTCTTT.

The rearrangement joins TRBV2 to TRBJ1-5, with TRBD1 matching 7 bases. After removal of 7 bases from V and 3 bases from J, the junction contained 3 bases not matched to a gene. The germline gives CDR1 SNHLY, CDR2 FYNNEI. The CDR3 runs to 13 residues. CDR3 loop: CASMGQPNQPQHF. CDR3 sequence (DNA): TGTGCCAGCATGGGACAGCCCAATCAGCCCCAGCATTTT.

The V and J genes are TRBV24-1 and TRBJ2-6; D may be TRBD1 (5 bases). The CDR3 is made up of 15 amino acids. V shed 6 bases and J shed 2 bases, with 10 bases lying between them. CDR1 is KGHDR, CDR2 SFDVKD, per germline. DNA of the CDR3: TGTGCCACCAGTAACAGGAATACTGGGGCCAACGTCCTGACTTTC. Protein sequence: CATSNRNTGANVLTF.

This clone was recorded once. The chain carries TRBV9 and TRBJ2-5; tentatively, D is TRBD2 (6 bases). CDR3 length: 13 residues. Between the trimmed V and J ends, which lost 7 bases and 2 bases, there was a span of 12 bases. Germline V CDR1 and CDR2: SGDLS, YYNGEE. Written as DNA, the CDR3 is TGTGCCAGCCGGGGTAGCGGACAAGAGACCCAGTACTTC. Translated, it gives CASRGSGQETQYF.

The V call is TRBV5-1, the J call TRBJ2-5; D remains ambiguous. This CDR3 comprises 14 residues. In germline, CDR1 is SGHRS, CDR2 YFSETQ. Trimming stripped 4 bases from V and 2 bases from J, with 12 bases between. The CDR3, as DNA: TGCGCCAGCAGCGCGTTTCTGCAACAAGAGACCCAGTACTTC. Translation: CASSAFLQQETQYF.

The rearrangement joins TRBV4-2 to TRBJ2-1, with 10 bases lining up with TRBD2. The V segment lost 1 base and the J segment 0 bases; nucleotides outside the gene matches: 0. Germline lookup yields CDR1 LGHNA and CDR2 YNFKEQ. CDR3 length equals 16 residues. The CDR3 DNA follows: TGTGCCAGCAGCCAAGGGACTAGCGGCTCCTACAATGAGCAGTTCTTC. Its translation is CASSQGTSGSYNEQFF.

This chain joins TRBV19 and TRBJ1-1, with D perhaps matching TRBD1 (6 bases). Germline CDR1 reads LNHDA; CDR2 reads SQIVND (reference sequence). The CDR3 is 13 residues long. The V and J ends lost 1 base and 8 bases respectively, with 11 bases between them. The CDR3 region is CASSIGGGQEAFF. The CDR3 DNA is TGTGCCAGTAGTATAGGAGGGGGTCAGGAAGCTTTCTTT.

This chain connects TRBV7-6 to TRBJ2-5; D possibly corresponds to TRBD2 (6 bases). The CDR3 contains 14 residues. Germline V gene data show CDR1 as SGHVS and CDR2 as FNYEAQ. V was clipped by 6 bases and J by 4 bases, with 15 bases between them. In nucleotides, the CDR3 is TGTGCCAGCAGGCGGGGCGGAGGCGGAGAGACCCAGTACTTC. Translating it yields CASRRGGGGETQYF.

The chain joins TRBV29-1 to TRBJ2-3, with 9 bases fitting TRBD2. CDR1 and CDR2 (germline): SQVTM, ANQGSEA. The length of the CDR3 is 18 residues. V shed 6 bases and J 0 bases; nucleotides not matched to a gene: 16. The CDR3 DNA follows: TGCAGCGTCCGCCCCGGGACTAGCAGAGGAGCTAGCACAGATACGCAGTATTTT. Translation gives CSVRPGTSRGASTDTQYF.

The rearrangement uses TRBV30 and TRBJ2-3, with TRBD2 matching over 11 bases. With 3 bases clipped from V and 4 bases from J, the junction kept 3 bases outside the gene matches. The CDR3 consists of 14 residues. Per germline, CDR1 GTSNPN and CDR2 SVGIG (reference sequence). The DNA for the CDR3 is TGTGCCTGGAGAACTAGCGGGGGACCAGATACGCAGTATTTT. Encoded protein: CAWRTSGGPDTQYF.

CDR3 residues: CASSPSGGGEQFF. The CDR3 DNA is TGTGCCAGCAGCCCCTCCGGGGGAGGTGAGCAGTTCTTC. The chain combines TRBV11-2 with TRBJ2-1; D may be TRBD2 (6 bases). V was pared by 5 bases and J by 9 bases, with 14 bases between. The CDR3 has 13 amino acids. Germline V lookup: CDR1 SGHAT, CDR2 FQNNGV.

V and J are TRBV6-5 and TRBJ2-1; 7 nucleotides agree with TRBD1. Germline V lookup: CDR1 MNHEY, CDR2 SVGAGI. The CDR3 has 13 amino acids. Germline trimming cut 6 bases from V and 7 bases from J; bases unmatched to any gene: 6. The CDR3 loop reads CASRRQGGNEQFF. The DNA of the CDR3 is TGTGCCAGCAGGAGACAGGGTGGGAATGAGCAGTTCTTC.